A selection of T cell receptor beta chains follows, all from one sample in a study of shared clonotypes between healthy human individuals. Produced via immunoSEQ multiplex PCR; TCRdb's table is partial and in-frame only. The repertoire holds 900,000 to 1,200,000 clones, with approximately 80% as singletons. Input material: memory CD4+ T cells from PBMCs. These receptors all come from a man younger than 35 in good health. Some clones in this sample may be carry-over from other donors' samples. Each CDR3 is given with its conserved first and last residue. The D gene is left open where the match is weak. Where a row states a size, it is once, few, many or the class of an expanded clone; other rows omit it.

d_gene: .; j_gene: TRBJ1-5; abundance: .; v_gene: TRBV28; CDR3nt: TGTGCCAGCAGGAGGGCTCTAATTAGCAATCAGCCCCAGCATTTT; CDR3aa: CASRRALISNQPQHF
d_gene: TRBD1; j_gene: TRBJ2-5; abundance: .; v_gene: TRBV5-4; CDR3nt: TGTGCCAGCAGCCCGATCGTTGGACAGGGAGAGACCCAGTACTTC; CDR3aa: CASSPIVGQGETQYF
d_gene: .; j_gene: TRBJ1-1; abundance: .; v_gene: TRBV29-1; CDR3nt: TGCAGCGTTGAAGTCCGGGCTTCGTTTGATGAAGCCTTCTTT; CDR3aa: CSVEVRASFDEAFF
d_gene: .; j_gene: TRBJ1-4; abundance: once; v_gene: TRBV4-3; CDR3nt: TGCGCCAGCAGCCAAGATGTGCTTAAGGAAAAACTGTTTTTT; CDR3aa: CASSQDVLKEKLFF
d_gene: TRBD1; j_gene: TRBJ2-7; abundance: .; v_gene: TRBV6-5; CDR3nt: TGTGCCAGCAGTTTCCGACAGGGTGGCTACGAGCAGTACTTC; CDR3aa: CASSFRQGGYEQYF
d_gene: .; j_gene: TRBJ2-6; abundance: .; v_gene: TRBV4-3; CDR3nt: TGCGCCAGCAGCCAAGAAGTCGGCTCTAGGGCCAACGTCCTGACTTTC; CDR3aa: CASSQEVGSRANVLTF
d_gene: .; j_gene: TRBJ2-3; abundance: .; v_gene: TRBV19; CDR3nt: TGTGCCAGTATCCCGAGGGGAACGGATACGCAGTATTTT; CDR3aa: CASIPRGTDTQYF
d_gene: .; j_gene: TRBJ1-4; abundance: .; v_gene: TRBV7-2; CDR3nt: TGTGCCAGCAGCTTCCGGGGTTGGGATGAAAAACTGTTTTTT; CDR3aa: CASSFRGWDEKLFF
d_gene: .; j_gene: TRBJ2-7; abundance: .; v_gene: TRBV18; CDR3nt: TGTGCCAGCTCACCTCCTCCGGGGCTAGGGGAGGAATACTTC; CDR3aa: CASSPPPGLGEEYF
d_gene: TRBD2; j_gene: TRBJ2-3; abundance: once; v_gene: TRBV28; CDR3nt: TGTGCCAGCCGCCGGGGGGAACGCACAGATACGCAGTATTTT; CDR3aa: CASRRGERTDTQYF
d_gene: TRBD2; j_gene: TRBJ2-2; abundance: .; v_gene: TRBV5-1; CDR3nt: TGCGCCAGCAGCCCCCCTCGGAGCGGGAGGAGCACCGGGGAGCTGTTTTTT; CDR3aa: CASSPPRSGRSTGELFF
d_gene: TRBD2; j_gene: TRBJ2-1; abundance: .; v_gene: TRBV2; CDR3nt: TGTGCCAGAGGCTCTAGCGGTTACAATGAGCAGTTCTTC; CDR3aa: CARGSSGYNEQFF
d_gene: TRBD1; j_gene: TRBJ1-1; abundance: .; v_gene: TRBV5-6; CDR3nt: TGTGCCAGCAGCTTGTTAGGGACAGGATCGAACACTGAAGCTTTCTTT; CDR3aa: CASSLLGTGSNTEAFF
d_gene: .; j_gene: TRBJ1-1; abundance: .; v_gene: TRBV28; CDR3nt: TGTGCCAGCAGGGGCAGGGTGCCTTACACTGAAGCTTTCTTT; CDR3aa: CASRGRVPYTEAFF
d_gene: TRBD2; j_gene: TRBJ2-3; abundance: .; v_gene: TRBV6-6; CDR3nt: TGTGCCAGCAGCTCCCGACTAGCGGGAGCCACAGATACGCAGTATTTT; CDR3aa: CASSSRLAGATDTQYF
d_gene: TRBD1; j_gene: TRBJ1-2; abundance: .; v_gene: TRBV7-9; CDR3nt: TGTGCCAGCAGCCCGCCGGGACAGGGTTCCCTACCGCGTGGCTACACCTTC; CDR3aa: CASSPPGQGSLPRGYTF
d_gene: TRBD1; j_gene: TRBJ2-7; abundance: many; v_gene: TRBV7-9; CDR3nt: TGTGCCAGCAGCGACCTTCGGACAGGGGGCTCGTACGAGCAGTACTTC; CDR3aa: CASSDLRTGGSYEQYF
d_gene: TRBD1; j_gene: TRBJ2-7; abundance: .; v_gene: TRBV10-3; CDR3nt: TGTGCCATCAGTGGCGTCACGGGACAGGGTTTCAACGAGCAGTACTTC; CDR3aa: CAISGVTGQGFNEQYF
d_gene: TRBD1; j_gene: TRBJ2-2; abundance: .; v_gene: TRBV7-3; CDR3nt: TGTGCCAGTCAAAGGGGACAGGGGGCATTCGGGGAGCTGTTTTTT; CDR3aa: CASQRGQGAFGELFF
d_gene: TRBD2; j_gene: TRBJ2-5; abundance: .; v_gene: TRBV6-1; CDR3nt: TGTGCCAGCCGAAGACTAGCGGGAGAGACCCAGTACTTC; CDR3aa: CASRRLAGETQYF
d_gene: TRBD2; j_gene: TRBJ2-1; abundance: .; v_gene: TRBV7-8; CDR3nt: TGTGCCAGCAGCCTAATGTCGGCTAGCGGGAAGAAGTTCTTC; CDR3aa: CASSLMSASGKKFF
d_gene: .; j_gene: TRBJ1-5; abundance: .; v_gene: TRBV5-1; CDR3nt: TGCGCCAGCAGCCCAACGGTAGGGGTTGGTCAGCCCCAGCATTTT; CDR3aa: CASSPTVGVGQPQHF
d_gene: .; j_gene: TRBJ1-2; abundance: .; v_gene: TRBV2; CDR3nt: TGTGCCAGCAGTGAGTTAGAGGGGGACTATGGCTACACCTTC; CDR3aa: CASSELEGDYGYTF
d_gene: .; j_gene: TRBJ1-5; abundance: .; v_gene: TRBV28; CDR3nt: TGTGCCAGCAGTTTTAGTCGCCGGTGGAATCAGCCCCAGCATTTT; CDR3aa: CASSFSRRWNQPQHF
d_gene: .; j_gene: TRBJ1-2; abundance: few; v_gene: TRBV21-1; CDR3nt: TGTGCACAATTGGATGGGGGGGACCACTATGGCTACACCTTC; CDR3aa: CAQLDGGDHYGYTF
d_gene: .; j_gene: TRBJ1-5; abundance: .; v_gene: TRBV28; CDR3nt: TGTGCCAGCAGTCCCGGACAGATATTCACTAGCAATCAGCCCCAGCATTTT; CDR3aa: CASSPGQIFTSNQPQHF
d_gene: .; j_gene: TRBJ2-6; abundance: once; v_gene: TRBV12-5; CDR3nt: TGTGCTAGTGGTTTCTCTGGGGCCAACGTCCTGACTTTC; CDR3aa: CASGFSGANVLTF
d_gene: TRBD2; j_gene: TRBJ2-7; abundance: once; v_gene: TRBV5-1; CDR3nt: TGCGCCAGCAGCTATTGGCGGGAGCGTGAGCAGTACTTC; CDR3aa: CASSYWREREQYF
d_gene: .; j_gene: TRBJ2-7; abundance: .; v_gene: TRBV4-3; CDR3nt: TGCGCCAGCAGCCAGCAGACAGATCCCGGGGACGAGCAGTACTTC; CDR3aa: CASSQQTDPGDEQYF
d_gene: .; j_gene: TRBJ2-7; abundance: .; v_gene: TRBV10-3; CDR3nt: TGTGCCATCGGACAGTCCTACGAGCAGTACTTC; CDR3aa: CAIGQSYEQYF
d_gene: .; j_gene: TRBJ2-1; abundance: .; v_gene: TRBV6-1; CDR3nt: TGTGCCAGCAGTGAAGAGGGGGCAGGGGGGCATGAGCAGTTCTTC; CDR3aa: CASSEEGAGGHEQFF
d_gene: .; j_gene: TRBJ2-2; abundance: .; v_gene: TRBV18; CDR3nt: TGTGCCAGCTCACCATATGGAAAGGGGAGCACCGGGGAGCTGTTTTTT; CDR3aa: CASSPYGKGSTGELFF
d_gene: .; j_gene: TRBJ2-2; abundance: .; v_gene: TRBV7-3; CDR3nt: TGTGCCAGCAGCTTATTAGGCGGGGAGCTGTTTTTT; CDR3aa: CASSLLGGELFF
d_gene: .; j_gene: TRBJ2-1; abundance: few; v_gene: TRBV29-1; CDR3nt: TGCAGCGTTACGCAACAAAATGAGCAGTTCTTC; CDR3aa: CSVTQQNEQFF
d_gene: TRBD1; j_gene: TRBJ2-2; abundance: few; v_gene: TRBV5-6; CDR3nt: TGTGCCAGCAGCTTGTTAGGGACAGGGGCCGGGGAGCTGTTTTTT; CDR3aa: CASSLLGTGAGELFF
d_gene: .; j_gene: TRBJ1-3; abundance: few; v_gene: TRBV30; CDR3nt: TGTGCCTGGACCCTCGGGGCCAACTCTGGAAACACCATATATTTT; CDR3aa: CAWTLGANSGNTIYF
d_gene: .; j_gene: TRBJ1-2; abundance: .; v_gene: TRBV6-5; CDR3nt: TGTGCCAGCAGTCAGGGGAGGTATGGCTACACCTTC; CDR3aa: CASSQGRYGYTF
d_gene: .; j_gene: TRBJ1-2; abundance: few; v_gene: TRBV6-6; CDR3nt: TGTGCCAGCAGTGCAGCGACAGACTATGGCTACACCTTC; CDR3aa: CASSAATDYGYTF
d_gene: TRBD2; j_gene: TRBJ2-1; abundance: .; v_gene: TRBV2; CDR3nt: TGTGCCAGCAGTGGAGAGGGAGCGGGACTAGGTTTTGAGCAGTTCTTC; CDR3aa: CASSGEGAGLGFEQFF
d_gene: .; j_gene: TRBJ2-7; abundance: once; v_gene: TRBV4-2; CDR3nt: TGTGCCAGCAGCCAAGCTAGATCTCACTCCCACTCCTACGAGCAGTACTTC; CDR3aa: CASSQARSHSHSYEQYF
d_gene: .; j_gene: TRBJ2-2; abundance: many; v_gene: TRBV19; CDR3nt: TGTGCCAGTAGTTGGAGCGGGAACACCGGGGAGCTGTTTTTT; CDR3aa: CASSWSGNTGELFF
d_gene: .; j_gene: TRBJ2-5; abundance: once; v_gene: TRBV9; CDR3nt: TGTGCCAGCAGCACTACAGGGTTCATGGGGGAGACCCAGTACTTC; CDR3aa: CASSTTGFMGETQYF
d_gene: TRBD1; j_gene: TRBJ1-2; abundance: .; v_gene: TRBV28; CDR3nt: TGTGCCACGCTTTCACAGGGGCGCTACACCTTC; CDR3aa: CATLSQGRYTF
d_gene: .; j_gene: TRBJ1-5; abundance: .; v_gene: TRBV28; CDR3nt: TGTGCCAGCAGCCGCCCCGGGACGGGGAATCAGCCCCAGCATTTT; CDR3aa: CASSRPGTGNQPQHF
d_gene: TRBD1; j_gene: TRBJ2-1; abundance: once; v_gene: TRBV12-5; CDR3nt: TGTGCTAGTGGTTTCTCGACAGGGGGATCCTACAATGAGCAGTTCTTC; CDR3aa: CASGFSTGGSYNEQFF
d_gene: TRBD1; j_gene: TRBJ1-5; abundance: few; v_gene: TRBV7-2; CDR3nt: TGTGCCAGCAGCTTTGGACAGGGAGAGAGTCAGCCCCAGCATTTT; CDR3aa: CASSFGQGESQPQHF
d_gene: .; j_gene: TRBJ2-2; abundance: .; v_gene: TRBV27; CDR3nt: TGTGCCAGCAACTCGAGGGCTAACACCGGGGAGCTGTTTTTT; CDR3aa: CASNSRANTGELFF
d_gene: .; j_gene: TRBJ1-4; abundance: many; v_gene: TRBV27; CDR3nt: TGTGCCAGCAGACAGGGAGTTTGGGGAAAACTGTTTTTT; CDR3aa: CASRQGVWGKLFF
d_gene: TRBD1; j_gene: TRBJ1-1; abundance: .; v_gene: TRBV18; CDR3nt: TGTGCCAGCTCACCACCTACGAGACAGGGGGCCCCTGAAGCTTTCTTT; CDR3aa: CASSPPTRQGAPEAFF
d_gene: .; j_gene: TRBJ1-3; abundance: few; v_gene: TRBV6-1; CDR3nt: TGTGCCAGCAGTGCCCGAGACAGGTCCTCTGGAAACACCATATATTTT; CDR3aa: CASSARDRSSGNTIYF
d_gene: .; j_gene: TRBJ2-5; abundance: once; v_gene: TRBV25-1; CDR3nt: TGTGCCAGCAGTGAGCCGGGGACGGTGGAGACCCAGTACTTC; CDR3aa: CASSEPGTVETQYF
d_gene: TRBD1; j_gene: TRBJ1-4; abundance: .; v_gene: TRBV5-1; CDR3nt: TGCGCCAGCACCACAGGGGGCGCTAATGAAAAACTGTTTTTT; CDR3aa: CASTTGGANEKLFF
d_gene: .; j_gene: TRBJ2-7; abundance: .; v_gene: TRBV19; CDR3nt: TGTGCCAGTAGTCCCCGGAGAGGGAGCTCCTACGAGCAGTACTTC; CDR3aa: CASSPRRGSSYEQYF